This is a list of T cell receptor beta chains from one sample in a study of identical twins. MiXCR, run by TCRdb on the 5' RACE reads, gives a single entry per CDR3 protein. Of roughly 710,000 distinct CDR3 sequences listed, around 6% are singletons. Sample: naive T cells sorted from blood. These receptors originate from a man younger than 35 in good health. CDR3s include the opening cysteine and the closing phenylalanine or tryptophan. The D gene is left open where the match is weak. Clone size is not always given. Where it is, it says once, few, many or a class for expanded clones.

D gene	J gene	V gene	clone size	CDR3 protein	CDR3 DNA
-	TRBJ2-1	TRBV30	many	CAWSVGNINEQFF	TGTGCCTGGAGTGTCGGTAACATTAATGAGCAGTTCTTC
TRBD2	TRBJ2-1	TRBV12-3/TRBV12-4	-	CASSLGVAGTNNEQFF	TGTGCCAGCAGTTTAGGGGTAGCGGGGACTAACAATGAGCAGTTCTTC
-	TRBJ1-1	TRBV6-1	many	CASSEVQVGGTEAFF	TGTGCCAGCAGTGAAGTCCAGGTTGGGGGCACTGAAGCTTTCTTT
TRBD1	TRBJ2-3	TRBV5-5	many	CASSFAGQGITDTQYF	TGTGCCAGCAGCTTCGCGGGACAGGGGATCACAGATACGCAGTATTTT
-	TRBJ1-5	TRBV3-1	many	CASSQGGPQPQHF	TGTGCCAGCAGCCAAGGCGGGCCCCAGCCCCAGCATTTT
TRBD1	TRBJ2-4	TRBV5-1	-	CASSPSPGTGILAKNIQYF	TGCGCCAGCAGCCCCTCCCCAGGGACAGGGATCTTAGCCAAAAACATTCAGTACTTC
-	TRBJ1-2	TRBV20-1	many	CSARNRSNYGYTF	TGCAGTGCTAGGAACAGGAGTAACTATGGCTACACCTTC
-	TRBJ1-4	TRBV20-1	-	CSARGTDYIGKLFF	TGCAGTGCTAGAGGGACAGACTATATCGGAAAACTGTTTTTT
-	TRBJ2-2	TRBV5-1	-	CASSLAYGSGELFF	TGCGCCAGCAGCTTGGCCTATGGGTCCGGGGAGCTGTTTTTT
-	TRBJ2-5	TRBV29-1	many	CSVFGEGTQYF	TGCAGCGTTTTCGGTGAAGGGACCCAGTACTTC
TRBD2	TRBJ2-1	TRBV10-3	-	CAIIPRRTRDEQFF	TGTGCCATCATCCCGCGACGGACTAGGGATGAGCAGTTCTTC
-	TRBJ1-5	TRBV6-2/TRBV6-3	few	CASSPGTFKGQPQHF	TGTGCCAGCAGCCCCGGGACGTTCAAGGGTCAGCCCCAGCATTTT
TRBD2	TRBJ2-5	TRBV15	-	CATSRGIGSGREETQYF	TGTGCCACCAGCAGAGGGATTGGTAGCGGGAGAGAAGAGACCCAGTACTTC
-	TRBJ2-3	TRBV14	many	CASSQGLPTWADTQYF	TGTGCCAGCAGCCAAGGTCTCCCTACTTGGGCAGATACGCAGTATTTT
-	TRBJ2-1	TRBV25-1	many	CASMRQVDNEQFF	TGTGCCAGCATGCGGCAGGTTGACAATGAGCAGTTCTTC
-	TRBJ2-7	TRBV30	few	CAWSVGSLYEQYF	TGTGCCTGGAGTGTCGGCAGCTTGTACGAGCAGTACTTC
-	TRBJ2-7	TRBV20-1	-	CSASEDGSRGTQQYF	TGCAGTGCTAGTGAAGACGGGAGTCGGGGTACGCAGCAGTACTTC
-	TRBJ2-7	TRBV28	-	CASRPLWTVSYEQYF	TGTGCCAGCAGACCCCTGTGGACGGTCTCCTACGAGCAGTACTTC
TRBD1	TRBJ1-4	TRBV7-6	-	CASSATGVIATNEKLFF	TGTGCCAGCAGCGCGACAGGGGTCATTGCAACTAATGAAAAACTGTTTTTT
-	TRBJ2-5	TRBV6-5	few	CASSYSRDTQETQYF	TGTGCCAGCAGTTACTCCCGGGACACCCAAGAGACCCAGTACTTC
-	TRBJ2-1	TRBV4-3	many	CASSQDGRDSYNEQFF	TGCGCCAGCAGCCAAGATGGCAGGGACTCCTACAATGAGCAGTTCTTC
TRBD2	TRBJ2-3	TRBV5-1	few	CASSLWASGTSTDTQYF	TGCGCCAGCAGCTTGTGGGCTAGCGGGACCTCAACAGATACGCAGTATTTT